This T cell receptor (beta chain) was sequenced in a study of cytomegalovirus exposure and HLA in healthy donors. In germline, CDR1 is SGDLS, CDR2 YYNGEE. The CDR3 length is 17 residues. Trimming removed 0 bases from V and 4 bases from J, with 18 bases in between. Nominally healthy donors were sampled, though unrecorded immune exposures were likely. The PCR ran on 60 Vbeta and 13 Jbeta primers. Here immunoSEQ multiplex PCR was the method, and the copy in TCRdb shows in-frame clones only, minus some. Of tens of thousands of clones in the sample, roughly 80% were seen once. The chain joins TRBV9 to TRBJ2-3; D may be TRBD1 (5 bases). The clonotype comes from a male donor in good health and CMV-seronegative. Sample: PBMCs. This CDR3 reads CASSVALADRGADTQYF. The CDR3 DNA is TGTGCCAGCAGCGTAGCTCTTGCGGATAGGGGTGCAGATACGCAGTATTTT.